This TCR beta chain is drawn from a study of T cell responses to AZD1222 COVID-19 vaccine. The data were produced by immunoSEQ multiplex PCR, yet TCRdb's version contains in-frame clones alone and is incomplete. The profile shows some 150,000 clones, 70% to 90% of them singletons. The CDR3 covers 16 residues. Trimming left V 0 bases short and J 4 bases short, with 10 bases between. Germline lookup yields CDR1 MNHEY and CDR2 SVGAGI. The input for sequencing was peripheral blood, taken 28 days after the second dose of the MenACWY control vaccine. The chain is built from TRBV6-5 and TRBJ1-6; D not certain. This sequence originates from an adult who received the MenACWY meningococcal vaccine as a control. The CDR3 DNA reads as TGTGCCAGCAGTTACTCAGGCGGCGCTTATAATTCACCCCTCCACTTT. Protein: CASSYSGGAYNSPLHF.